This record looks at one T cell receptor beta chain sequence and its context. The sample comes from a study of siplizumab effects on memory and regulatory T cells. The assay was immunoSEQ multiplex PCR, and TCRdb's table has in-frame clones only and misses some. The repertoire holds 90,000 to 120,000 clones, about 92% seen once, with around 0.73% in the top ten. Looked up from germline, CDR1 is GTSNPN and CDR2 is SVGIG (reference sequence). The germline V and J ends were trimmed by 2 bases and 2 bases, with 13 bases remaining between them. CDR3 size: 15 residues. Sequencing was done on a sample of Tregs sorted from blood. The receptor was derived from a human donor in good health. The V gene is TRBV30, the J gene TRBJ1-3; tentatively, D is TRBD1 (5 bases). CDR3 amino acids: CAWSLGVGTGNTIYF. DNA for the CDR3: TGTGCCTGGAGTTTAGGGGTTGGTACTGGAAACACCATATATTTT.